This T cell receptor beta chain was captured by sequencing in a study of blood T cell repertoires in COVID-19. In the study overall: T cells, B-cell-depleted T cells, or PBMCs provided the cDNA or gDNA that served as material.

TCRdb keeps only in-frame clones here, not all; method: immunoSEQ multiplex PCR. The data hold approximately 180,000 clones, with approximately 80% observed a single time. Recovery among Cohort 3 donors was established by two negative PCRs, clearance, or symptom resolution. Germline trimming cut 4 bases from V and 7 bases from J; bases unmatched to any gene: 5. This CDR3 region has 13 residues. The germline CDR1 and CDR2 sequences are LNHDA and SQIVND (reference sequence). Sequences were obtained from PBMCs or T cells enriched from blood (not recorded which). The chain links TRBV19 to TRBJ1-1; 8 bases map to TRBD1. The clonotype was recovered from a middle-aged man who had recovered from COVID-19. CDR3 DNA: TGTGCCAGTAGTACCAGGGGGCGGGATGAAGCTTTCTTT. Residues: CASSTRGRDEAFF.